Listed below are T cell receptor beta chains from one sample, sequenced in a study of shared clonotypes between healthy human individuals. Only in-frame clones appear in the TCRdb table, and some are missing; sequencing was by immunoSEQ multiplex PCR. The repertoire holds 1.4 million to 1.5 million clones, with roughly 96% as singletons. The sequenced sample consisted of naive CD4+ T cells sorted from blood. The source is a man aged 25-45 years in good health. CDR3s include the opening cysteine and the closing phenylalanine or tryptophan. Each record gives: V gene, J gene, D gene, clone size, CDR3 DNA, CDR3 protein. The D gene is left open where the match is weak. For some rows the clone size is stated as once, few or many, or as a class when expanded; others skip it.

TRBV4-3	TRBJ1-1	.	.	TGCGCCAGCAGCCAAGGTCCAGCCTCGAACACTGAAGCTTTCTTT	CASSQGPASNTEAFF
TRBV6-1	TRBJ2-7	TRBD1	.	TGTGCCAGCAGCGATAACCCAGGGGGACGCGAGCAGTACTTC	CASSDNPGGREQYF
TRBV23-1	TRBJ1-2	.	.	TGCGCCAGCAGCCAGGGGAAAGATGGCTACACCTTC	CASSQGKDGYTF
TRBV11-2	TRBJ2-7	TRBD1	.	TGTGCCAGCAGTCCCACAGGGGTGTGGACACGTTCTGCCTACGAGCAGTACTTC	CASSPTGVWTRSAYEQYF
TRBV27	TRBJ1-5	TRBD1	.	TGTGCCAGCAGCAAGGACAGGGGGGAACAGCCCCAGCATTTT	CASSKDRGEQPQHF
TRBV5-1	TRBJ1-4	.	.	TGCGCCAGCAGCTTGGCTCCTCAGAATAATGAAAAACTGTTTTTT	CASSLAPQNNEKLFF
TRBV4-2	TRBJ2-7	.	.	TGTGCCAGCAGCCAAGAGGGTTCTAGCGTCGACGAGCAGTACTTC	CASSQEGSSVDEQYF
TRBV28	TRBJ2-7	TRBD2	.	TGTGCCAGCAGTCTTCGGACTAGCGGGGCTCCCGGGGCTTACGAGCAGTACTTC	CASSLRTSGAPGAYEQYF
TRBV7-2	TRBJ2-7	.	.	TGTGCCAGCAGCTTGGTAGACGAGCAGTACTTC	CASSLVDEQYF
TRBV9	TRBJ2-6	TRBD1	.	TGTGCCAGCAGCGGAGCCGGGACAGTGACCTCTGGGGCCAACGTCCTGACTTTC	CASSGAGTVTSGANVLTF
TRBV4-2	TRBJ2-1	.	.	TGTGCCAGCAGCCTCGGCCTAGGGGAGAGACCCTACAATGAGCAGTTCTTC	CASSLGLGERPYNEQFF
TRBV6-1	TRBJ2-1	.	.	TGTGCCAGCAGTGCAGGGACCGCGCAACTAGGTGAGCAGTTCTTC	CASSAGTAQLGEQFF
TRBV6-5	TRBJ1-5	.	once	TGTGCCAGCAGCACCAGGGGAGGCCAGCCCCAGCATTTT	CASSTRGGQPQHF